Described below is a single TCR beta chain sequence and its context. Sequenced by immunoSEQ multiplex PCR; TCRdb stores in-frame clones only, minus some. Among 450,000 to 700,000 clones listed, around 95% were seen once. CD45RO-negative CD8 cells positively selected for CCR7 made up the naive population, which excluded terminally differentiated effector memory CD45RA+ cells. This record comes from a study of shared clonotypes between healthy human individuals. CDR1 is SGDLS, CDR2 YYNGEE, per germline. The CDR3 is 16 residues long. The V and J ends lost 0 bases and 1 base, in that order; junction bases with no gene match: 4.

Sequencing input: naive CD8+ T cells sorted from blood. The receptor comes from a woman aged 30 to 39 in good health. This sequence joins TRBV9 and TRBJ1-2; TRBD1 matches at 9 bases. The CDR3 spells CASSVDGTGYNYGYTF. The CDR3 DNA reads TGTGCCAGCAGCGTAGACGGGACAGGGTATAACTATGGCTACACCTTC.